Below, 26 T cell receptor beta chains from the same sample are listed, as sequenced in a study of regulatory T cells in long-lasting Graves disease. In building TCR beta libraries, iRepertoire HTBI primers were used together with Arm-PCR of CDR3 regions. TCRdb called the multiplex PCR reads again in MiXCR, with one record for every CDR3 protein. The table lists around 500,000 distinct CDR3 sequences, 12% of them singletons. Time point of the sample: newly diagnosed GD, antithyroid drugs for less than 3 months. PBMC-extracted RNA yielded the TCR library. These data were also reused for a study on T cells in Graves' hyperthyroidism and ophthalmopathy.

The sequenced sample was peripheral blood mononuclear cells (PBMCs), obtained at new diagnosis, from a patient treated with antithyroid drugs. Receptors originate from a woman in her thirties with Graves disease.

This chain uses TRBV7-8 with TRBJ2-6; D is possibly TRBD1 (6 bases). Germline V gives CDR1 SGHVS, CDR2 FQNEAQ. This CDR3 contains 14 residues. V was trimmed by 5 bases and J by 4 bases, leaving 9 bases between them. CDR3 nucleotide sequence: TGTGCCAGCAGCGCGGACAGAGGGGCCAACGTCCTGACTTTC. It translates to CASSADRGANVLTF.

This clonotype was recorded many times. CDR3 in DNA: TGTGCCAGCAGCCCCAAGGGGCGGGAGGCTGGGGGGACCCAGTACTTC. It translates to CASSPKGREAGGTQYF. The chain carries TRBV11-3 and TRBJ2-5; 8 nucleotides match TRBD2. This CDR3 spans 16 amino acids. The germline V gene has CDR1 SGHNT and CDR2 YENEEA. Losses at the gene ends were 5 bases for V and 7 bases for J; bases not matched to a gene: 15.

This clonotype was counted at least ten times. The gene calls are TRBV15 and TRBJ2-5; D assignment may be TRBD1 or TRBD2 (5 bases each). V was pared by 0 bases and J by 4 bases, with 12 bases between. Germline CDR1 is LNHNV and CDR2 is YYDKDF (reference sequence). The CDR3 is 15 amino acids. CDR3 protein: CATSRDRGRLETQYF. The CDR3 DNA follows: TGTGCCACCAGCAGAGATAGGGGACGGTTAGAGACCCAGTACTTC.

This clonotype came up many times. The chain carries TRBV6-1 and TRBJ2-1; D gene unclear. The CDR3 runs 14 residues. Germline CDR1 and CDR2: MNHNS and SASEGT. V dropped 6 bases and J dropped 0 bases, with 9 bases sitting between them. This CDR3 is CASRGSSSYNEQFF. The CDR3 DNA follows: TGTGCCAGCAGGGGGTCCAGCTCCTACAATGAGCAGTTCTTC.

This clonotype was recorded at least ten times. The chain is built from TRBV7-9 and TRBJ2-1; perhaps TRBD2 as D (6 bases). CDR1 SEHNR and CDR2 FQNEAQ come from the germline V gene (reference sequence). V was trimmed by 3 bases and J by 8 bases, leaving 20 bases between them. This CDR3 comprises 16 residues. For the CDR3, the DNA is TGTGCCAGCAGCTTCGACGTAGTCGGGCCGGGGGATGAGCAGTTCTTC. Translation gives CASSFDVVGPGDEQFF.

This clonotype occurred many times. J is TRBJ1-5 and V is TRBV6-2 or TRBV6-3; D not resolved. Trimming shortened V by 0 bases and J by 4 bases, and 16 bases separated the two germline ends. Germline assignment: CDR1 MNHEY and CDR2 SVGEGT. The length of the CDR3 is 17 residues. DNA of the CDR3: TGTGCCAGCAGTTACTCGAATTCACTTGGGCCAAATCAGCCCCAGCATTTT. Encoded protein: CASSYSNSLGPNQPQHF.

This clonotype was seen repeatedly, ten times or more. The chain has TRBV12-3 or TRBV12-4 and TRBJ1-2, with D hard to call. The CDR3 is made up of 14 amino acids. Between the trimmed V and J ends, which lost 0 bases and 7 bases, there was a span of 12 bases. CDR3 DNA: TGTGCCAGCAGTTTAGCGCACGGGGTTCCTGGCTACACCTTC. This codes for CASSLAHGVPGYTF.

This clonotype was seen at least ten times. The V call is TRBV7-3, the J call TRBJ2-1; the D gene is possibly TRBD2 (6 bases). The germline V gene has CDR1 SGHTA and CDR2 FQGTGA. This CDR3 contains 16 residues. V was shortened by 1 base and J by 3 bases, with 13 bases between the two germline ends. CDR3 coding DNA: TGTGCCAGCAGCTTAATCTTCACTAGCCTCTACAATGAGCAGTTCTTC. This gives the protein CASSLIFTSLYNEQFF.

This clonotype showed up many times. The chain is built from TRBV3-1 and TRBJ2-3; unclear D gene. Germline CDR1 is LGHDT and CDR2 is YNNKEL (reference sequence). V shed 4 bases and J shed 2 bases, with 16 bases lying between them. The CDR3 runs 16 residues. In DNA, the CDR3 is TGTGCCAGCAGCCCGCGTAAGGGCGTACTCACAGATACGCAGTATTTT. This gives the protein CASSPRKGVLTDTQYF.

This clonotype has ten or more counts. The gene calls are TRBV11-2 and TRBJ2-7, with 11 nucleotides matching TRBD2. The CDR3 spans 19 residues. Germline CDR1 and CDR2: SGHAT and FQNNGV. V lost 0 bases, J lost 0 bases, and 10 bases stayed unmatched. CDR3 sequence (DNA): TGTGCCAGCAGCTTAGATGAACTAGCGGGAGTTTTTAGCTCCTACGAGCAGTACTTC. This sequence encodes CASSLDELAGVFSSYEQYF.

This clonotype was picked up many times. The chain carries TRBV6-1 and TRBJ2-6; D gene ambiguous. This CDR3 comprises 15 residues. Germline CDR1 reads MNHNS; CDR2 reads SASEGT. V was pared by 7 bases and J by 0 bases, with 10 bases between. This chain's CDR3 is CASTQFYSGANVLTF. Written as DNA, the CDR3 is TGTGCCAGCACCCAATTCTACTCTGGGGCCAACGTCCTGACTTTC.

V gene TRBV19 combines with J gene TRBJ2-1; no clear D gene. The CDR3 has 13 amino acids. Germline V gene data show CDR1 as LNHDA and CDR2 as SQIVND (reference sequence). The V gene lost 3 bases and the J gene lost 9 bases, with 12 bases spanning the gap. The CDR3 DNA follows: TGTGCCAGTAGTATTCTTCTGCCGGGTGAGCAGTTCTTC. This translates into CASSILLPGEQFF.

This clonotype was observed many times. The V gene is TRBV12-3 or TRBV12-4, the J gene TRBJ2-7; TRBD1 matches 7 bases. V dropped 3 bases and J dropped 4; count of bases not matched to a gene: 6. The CDR3 loop spans 14 amino acids. CDR3 region: CASSFWDRDYEQYF. CDR3 in DNA: TGTGCCAGCAGTTTTTGGGACAGAGATTACGAGCAGTACTTC.

This clonotype was recorded many times. This chain uses TRBV5-8 with TRBJ1-1, with D hard to call. Germline V gene data show CDR1 as SGHTS and CDR2 as YDEGEE. V lost 0 bases to trimming and J lost 4 bases, with 16 bases between them. The CDR3 is made up of 16 amino acids. In DNA form, the CDR3 reads TGTGCCAGCAGCTTGGCAGGAAGTTCGGGGTTCACTGAAGCTTTCTTT. Its translation: CASSLAGSSGFTEAFF.

This clonotype was observed many times. As DNA, the CDR3 is TGTGCCAGCAGCTTAGACCCGGACGTAATGCGTGGCTACACCTTC. It yields the protein CASSLDPDVMRGYTF. The V and J genes are TRBV11-2 and TRBJ1-2, with no clear D. The germline gives CDR1 SGHAT, CDR2 FQNNGV. V was clipped by 0 bases and J by 7 bases, with 15 bases between them. The CDR3 covers 15 residues.

Regarding this clonotype: A much larger clone differs by one base, so this may be a read error. The chain has TRBV7-2 and TRBJ2-4; possibly TRBD1 for D (5 bases). The germline CDR1 and CDR2 sequences are SGHTA and FQGNSA. This CDR3 contains 14 residues. With 4 bases removed from V and 8 bases from J, the gap between germline ends came to 15 bases. CDR3 in amino acids: CASSSYRLVDIQYF. The CDR3 DNA reads TGTGCCAGCAGCTCCTACAGGTTGGTGGACATTCAGTACTTC. Using reference TRBV7-2 and TRBJ2-4 for the parts outside the CDR3, the full variable domain is GAGVSQSPSNKVTEKGKDVELRCDPISGHTALYWYRQSLGQGLEFLIYFQGNSAPDKSGLPSDRFSAERTGGSVSTLTIQRTQQEDSAVYLCASSSYRLVDIQYFGAGTRLSVL.

This clonotype was seen at least ten times. The genes are TRBV2 and TRBJ2-7, with 8 bases fitting TRBD1. This CDR3 is 19 amino acids long. V trimming: 1 base; J trimming: 5 bases; junction bases outside the gene matches: 19. Per germline, CDR1 SNHLY and CDR2 FYNNEI. CDR3 sequence (DNA): TGTGCCAGCAGTGAAGTTTTGGACCTACGTCTCCGGGGACAGGACGAGCAGTACTTC. This gives the protein CASSEVLDLRLRGQDEQYF. Full variable domain (outside the CDR3, taken from reference TRBV2 and TRBJ2-7): EPEVTQTPSHQVTQMGQEVILRCVPISNHLYFYWYRQILGQKVEFLVSFYNNEISEKSEIFDDQFSVERPDGSNFTLKIRSTKLEDSAMYFCASSEVLDLRLRGQDEQYFGPGTRLTVT.

In this sample, this clonotype turned up many times. This rearrangement joins TRBV27 to TRBJ2-7; the D call may be TRBD1 or TRBD2 (5 bases each). CDR1 MNHEY and CDR2 SMNVEV come from the germline V gene (reference sequence). Between the trimmed V and J ends, which lost 3 bases and 0 bases, there was a span of 12 bases. The CDR3 covers 15 residues. Here the CDR3 DNA reads TGTGCCAGCAGTTTCGGGGCCCGGAGCTCCTACGAGCAGTACTTC. Protein sequence: CASSFGARSSYEQYF.

The table lists this clonotype with a few counts. This chain links TRBV19 with TRBJ1-5, with D uncertain. This CDR3 is built from 14 residues. Trimming left V 7 bases short and J 3 bases short, with 13 bases between. The germline V gene has CDR1 LNHDA and CDR2 SQIVND (reference sequence). CDR3 coding DNA: TGTGCCAGTATGAGGTCTTTTCTCAATCAGCCCCAGCATTTT. It is translated as CASMRSFLNQPQHF.

This chain connects TRBV29-1 to TRBJ1-1, with TRBD1 matching 7 bases. V shed 6 bases and J 4 bases; nucleotides not matched to a gene: 8. Germline-derived CDR1 and CDR2 are SQVTM and ANQGSEA. The CDR3 loop spans 13 amino acids. The CDR3 sequence is CSVARGVRTEAFF. The CDR3 nucleotides are TGCAGCGTCGCCAGGGGGGTACGCACTGAAGCTTTCTTT.

This clonotype was detected ten times or more. The chain carries TRBV3-1 and TRBJ2-5, with D uncertain. Germline V gives CDR1 LGHDT, CDR2 YNNKEL (reference sequence). V was pared by 4 bases and J by 2 bases, with 14 bases between. The CDR3 consists of 15 residues. The CDR3 reads CASSRTHGIQETQYF. The CDR3, as DNA: TGTGCCAGCAGCCGGACCCACGGAATTCAAGAGACCCAGTACTTC.

This clonotype has at least ten counts. The genes are TRBV12-3 or TRBV12-4 and TRBJ1-1, with TRBD1 as a possible D gene (5 bases). The CDR3 is made up of 13 amino acids. V was shortened by 6 bases and J by 5 bases, with 13 bases between the two germline ends. The CDR3 reads CASRGDGLTEAFF. Here the CDR3 DNA reads TGTGCCAGCAGGGGGGACGGATTGACTGAAGCTTTCTTT.

The V call is TRBV19, the J call TRBJ1-6; 7 nucleotides match TRBD1. V lost 4 bases and J lost 7; bases outside the gene matches: 4. Germline values: CDR1 LNHDA, CDR2 SQIVND (reference sequence). The CDR3 loop spans 14 amino acids. Here the CDR3 reads CASSTGTENSPLHF. CDR3 coding DNA: TGTGCCAGTAGTACCGGGACAGAAAATTCACCCCTCCACTTT. Drawing the rest from reference TRBV19 and TRBJ1-6, the complete variable domain is DGGITQSPKYLFRKEGQNVTLSCEQNLNHDAMYWYRQDPGQGLRLIYYSQIVNDFQKGDIAEGYSVSREKKESFPLTVTSAQKNPTAFYLCASSTGTENSPLHFGNGTRLTVT.

This clonotype was recorded at least ten times. The V call is TRBV20-1, the J call TRBJ1-1, with 11 bases lining up with TRBD1. J was trimmed by 13 bases and V by 1 base; bases with no gene match: 5. The germline V gene has CDR1 DFQATT and CDR2 SNEGSKA (reference sequence). CDR3 size: 12 residues. The CDR3 spells CSARGTGGQGFF. The CDR3 DNA sequence: TGCAGTGCTAGAGGGACAGGGGGCCAAGGTTTCTTT.

Ten or more counts support this clonotype. The chain recombines TRBV7-8 with TRBJ2-5; perhaps D is TRBD1 or TRBD2 (6 bases each). Germline V gene data show CDR1 as SGHVS and CDR2 as FQNEAQ. The germline V and J ends were trimmed by 5 bases and 5 bases, with 15 bases remaining between them. This CDR3 comprises 14 residues. Here the CDR3 DNA reads TGTGCCAGCAGCCCCCTGGGGGGCGGGGAGACCCAGTACTTC. Translated: CASSPLGGGETQYF.

The V gene is TRBV6-2 or TRBV6-3, the J gene TRBJ1-2; no definite D call. The ends were cut back, 9 bases at V and 4 bases at J, with 18 bases in the middle. The CDR3 covers 14 residues. From germline, CDR1 is MNHEY and CDR2 SVGEGT. CDR3 amino acids: CASSSFGSGYGYTF. In DNA form, the CDR3 reads TGTGCCAGTTCTTCATTCGGTAGTGGCTATGGCTACACCTTC.